What follows describes a single T cell receptor (beta chain). This sample stems from a study of blood T cell repertoires in COVID-19. This table comes from immunoSEQ multiplex PCR, and its TCRdb copy is limited to in-frame clones, with some not included. Of over 150,000 clones listed, about 80% are singletons. Germline CDR1 and CDR2: SGHAT and FQNNGV. The CDR3 extends over 13 amino acids. V lost 1 base and J lost 2, with 5 bases in between. Sequencing input: peripheral blood. The clonotype originates from a woman between 55 and 75 years old with acute or convalescent COVID-19. The chain links TRBV11-2 to TRBJ1-2; no definite D call. The CDR3 reads CASSLGRNYGYTF. The CDR3 region has the DNA TGTGCCAGCAGCTTAGGCAGAAACTATGGCTACACCTTC.